The text below deals with one T cell receptor beta chain. What it binds is unknown. These data come from a study of Tregs in tolerant kidney transplant recipients. Whole-study results and caveats: Validation in larger populations is needed because few patients were studied.

CDR1 is WNHNN, CDR2 SYGVQD, per germline (reference sequence). The CDR3 loop spans 15 amino acids. Trimming took 8 bases from V and 5 from J; bases not matched to a gene: 8. Related graft donors supplied nonmyeloablative bone marrow transplants, and mixed chimerism was transient. The protocol was immunoSEQ multiplex PCR, while the TCRdb copy is restricted to in-frame clones and leaves out a portion. The sample shows 95,000 or so clones, 93% of them seen only once. The receptor was derived from a human patient who received a combined kidney and bone marrow transplant. Some T cells may be graft donor cells. The V gene is TRBV10-1, the J gene TRBJ2-7, with 14 bases that match TRBD2. The sequences come from CD4+ T cells from blood (PBMCs), collected 12 months after the transplant. The CDR3 reads CASAGLAGVKDEQYF. The CDR3 DNA reads as TGCGCCAGCGCGGGACTAGCGGGAGTAAAGGACGAGCAGTACTTC.